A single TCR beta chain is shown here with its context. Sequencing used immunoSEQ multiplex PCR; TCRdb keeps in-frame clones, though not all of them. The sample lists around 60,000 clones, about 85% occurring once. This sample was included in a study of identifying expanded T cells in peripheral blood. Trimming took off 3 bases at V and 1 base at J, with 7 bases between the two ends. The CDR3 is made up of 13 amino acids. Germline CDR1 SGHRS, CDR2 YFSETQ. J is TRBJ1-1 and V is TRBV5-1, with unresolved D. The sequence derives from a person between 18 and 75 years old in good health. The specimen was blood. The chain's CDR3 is CASSSDGNTEAFF. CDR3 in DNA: TGCGCCAGCAGCTCGGACGGGAACACTGAAGCTTTCTTT.